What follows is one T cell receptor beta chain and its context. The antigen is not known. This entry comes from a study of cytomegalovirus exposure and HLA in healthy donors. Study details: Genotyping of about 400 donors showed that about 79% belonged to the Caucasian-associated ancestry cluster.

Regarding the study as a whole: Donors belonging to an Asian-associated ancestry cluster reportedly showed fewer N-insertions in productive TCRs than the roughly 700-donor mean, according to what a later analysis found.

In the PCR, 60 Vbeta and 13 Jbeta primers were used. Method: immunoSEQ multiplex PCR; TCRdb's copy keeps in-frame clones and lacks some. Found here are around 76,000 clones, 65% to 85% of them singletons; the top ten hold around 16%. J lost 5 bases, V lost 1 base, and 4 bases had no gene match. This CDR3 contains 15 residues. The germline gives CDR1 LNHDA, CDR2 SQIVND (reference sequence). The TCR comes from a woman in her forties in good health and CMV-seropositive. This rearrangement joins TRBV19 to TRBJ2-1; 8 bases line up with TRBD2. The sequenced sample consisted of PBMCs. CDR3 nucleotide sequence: TGTGCCAGTAGTATAGCGGGAGGGCCGAACAATGAGCAGTTCTTC. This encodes CASSIAGGPNNEQFF.